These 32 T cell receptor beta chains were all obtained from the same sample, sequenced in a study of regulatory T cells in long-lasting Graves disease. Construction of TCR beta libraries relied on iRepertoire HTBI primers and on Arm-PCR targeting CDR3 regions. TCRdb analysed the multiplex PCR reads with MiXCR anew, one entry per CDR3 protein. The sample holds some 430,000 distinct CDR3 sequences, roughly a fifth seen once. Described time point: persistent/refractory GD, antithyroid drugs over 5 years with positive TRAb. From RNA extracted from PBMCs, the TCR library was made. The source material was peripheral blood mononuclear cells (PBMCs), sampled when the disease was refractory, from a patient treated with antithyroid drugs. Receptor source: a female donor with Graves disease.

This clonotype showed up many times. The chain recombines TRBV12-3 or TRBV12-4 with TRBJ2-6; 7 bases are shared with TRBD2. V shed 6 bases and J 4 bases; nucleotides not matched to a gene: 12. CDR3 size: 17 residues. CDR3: CASRLPRLAWGANVLTF. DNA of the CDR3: TGTGCCAGCAGACTCCCCCGACTAGCCTGGGGGGCCAACGTCCTGACTTTC.

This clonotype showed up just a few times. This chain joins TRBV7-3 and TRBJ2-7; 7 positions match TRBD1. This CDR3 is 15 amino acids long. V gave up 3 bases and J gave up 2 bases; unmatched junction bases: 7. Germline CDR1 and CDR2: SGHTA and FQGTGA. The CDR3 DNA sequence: TGTGCCAGCAGCTTGCGAGGGGGCTATACCTACGAGCAGTACTTC. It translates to CASSLRGGYTYEQYF.

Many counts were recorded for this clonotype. The CDR3 sequence is CATSDFRGTEAFF. CDR3 coding DNA: TGTGCCACCAGTGATTTCAGGGGGACTGAAGCTTTCTTT. The chain employs TRBV24-1 and TRBJ1-1, with 7 nucleotides matching TRBD1. CDR1 KGHDR and CDR2 SFDVKD come from the germline V gene. V lost 1 base and J lost 5; bases outside the gene matches: 0. The CDR3 has 13 amino acids.

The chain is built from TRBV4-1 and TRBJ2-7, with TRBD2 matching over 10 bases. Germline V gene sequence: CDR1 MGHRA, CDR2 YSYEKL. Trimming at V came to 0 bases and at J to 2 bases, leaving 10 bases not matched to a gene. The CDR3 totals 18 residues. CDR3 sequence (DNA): TGCGCCAGCAGCCAAGATCGTAATAGCGGGGGGCCAACCTACGAGCAGTACTTC. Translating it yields CASSQDRNSGGPTYEQYF.

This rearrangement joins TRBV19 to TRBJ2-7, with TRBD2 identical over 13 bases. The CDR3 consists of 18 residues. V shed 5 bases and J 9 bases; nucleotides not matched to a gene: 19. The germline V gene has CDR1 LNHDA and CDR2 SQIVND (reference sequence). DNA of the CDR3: TGTGCCAGTAGTCATCGGACTAGCGGGAGTGTGAATGTATTCGGGCAGTACTTC. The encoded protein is CASSHRTSGSVNVFGQYF.

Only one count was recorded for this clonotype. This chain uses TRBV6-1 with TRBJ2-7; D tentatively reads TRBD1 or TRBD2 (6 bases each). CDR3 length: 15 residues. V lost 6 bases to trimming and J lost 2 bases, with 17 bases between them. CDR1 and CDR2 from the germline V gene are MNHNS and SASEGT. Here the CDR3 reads CASSRQGGTAYEQYF. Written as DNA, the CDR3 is TGTGCCAGCAGCCGCCAAGGGGGGACGGCCTACGAGCAGTACTTC.

CDR3 protein: CASSTRQVSKSDYEQYF. DNA of the CDR3: TGTGCCAGCAGCACACGACAGGTCTCGAAGTCCGACTACGAGCAGTACTTC. The chain joins TRBV7-2 to TRBJ2-7; D might be TRBD1 (6 bases). The CDR3 is 17 residues long. Germline lookup yields CDR1 SGHTA and CDR2 FQGNSA. The germline V and J ends were trimmed by 5 bases and 3 bases, with 23 bases remaining between them.

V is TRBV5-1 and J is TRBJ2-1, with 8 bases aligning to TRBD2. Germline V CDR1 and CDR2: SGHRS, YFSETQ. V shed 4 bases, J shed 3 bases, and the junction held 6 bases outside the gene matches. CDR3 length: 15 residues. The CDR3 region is CASSQVAGRYNEQFF. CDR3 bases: TGCGCCAGCAGCCAAGTAGCGGGGCGCTACAATGAGCAGTTCTTC.

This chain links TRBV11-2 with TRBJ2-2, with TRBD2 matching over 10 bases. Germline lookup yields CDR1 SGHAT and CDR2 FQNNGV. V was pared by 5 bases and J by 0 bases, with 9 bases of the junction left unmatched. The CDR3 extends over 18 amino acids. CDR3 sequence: CASSLPAGLASNTGELFF. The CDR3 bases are TGTGCCAGCAGCCTACCGGCGGGACTAGCGTCGAACACCGGGGAGCTGTTTTTT. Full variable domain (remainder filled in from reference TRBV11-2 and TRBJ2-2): EAGVAQSPRYKIIEKRQSVAFWCNPISGHATLYWYQQILGQGPKLLIQFQNNGVVDDSQLPKDRFSAERLKGVDSTLKIQPAKLEDSAVYLCASSLPAGLASNTGELFFGEGSRLTVL.

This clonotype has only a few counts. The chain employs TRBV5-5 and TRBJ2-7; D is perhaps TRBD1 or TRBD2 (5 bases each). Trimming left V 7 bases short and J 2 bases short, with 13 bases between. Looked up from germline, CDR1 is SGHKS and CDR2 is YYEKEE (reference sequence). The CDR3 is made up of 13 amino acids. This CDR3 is CASGGRTTYEQYF. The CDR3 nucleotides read TGTGCCAGCGGGGGACGTACTACCTACGAGCAGTACTTC. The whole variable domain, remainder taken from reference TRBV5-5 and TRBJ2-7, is DAGVTQSPTHLIKTRGQQVTLRCSPISGHKSVSWYQQVLGQGPQFIFQYYEKEERGRGNFPDRFSARQFPNYSSELNVNALLLGDSALYLCASGGRTTYEQYFGPGTRLTVT.

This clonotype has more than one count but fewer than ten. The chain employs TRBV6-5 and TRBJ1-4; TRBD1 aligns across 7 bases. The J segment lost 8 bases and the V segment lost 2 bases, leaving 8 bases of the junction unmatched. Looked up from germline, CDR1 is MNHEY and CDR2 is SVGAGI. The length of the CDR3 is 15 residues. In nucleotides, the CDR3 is TGTGCCAGCAGTTACCGGGGACAGCATACGGAAAAACTGTTTTTT. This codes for CASSYRGQHTEKLFF.

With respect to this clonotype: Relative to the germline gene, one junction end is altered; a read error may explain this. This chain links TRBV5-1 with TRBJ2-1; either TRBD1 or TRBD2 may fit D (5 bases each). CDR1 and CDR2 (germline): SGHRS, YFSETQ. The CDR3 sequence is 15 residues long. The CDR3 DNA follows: TGTGCCAGCAGCTTAGAGGGGAGCTCCTACAATGAGCAGTTCTTC. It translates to CASSLEGSSYNEQFF.

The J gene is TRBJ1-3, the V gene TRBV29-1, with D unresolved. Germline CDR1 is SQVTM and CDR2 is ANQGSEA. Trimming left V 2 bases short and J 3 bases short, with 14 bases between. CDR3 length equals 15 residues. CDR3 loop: CSVERRNILGNTIYF. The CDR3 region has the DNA TGCAGCGTTGAAAGGAGGAACATACTTGGAAACACCATATATTTT.

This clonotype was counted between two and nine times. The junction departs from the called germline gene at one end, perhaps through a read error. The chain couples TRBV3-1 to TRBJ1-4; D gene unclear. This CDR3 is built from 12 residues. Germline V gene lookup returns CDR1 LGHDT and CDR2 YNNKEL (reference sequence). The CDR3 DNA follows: TGTGTCAGCAGCCCGGCCGCAGGATTACTGTTTTTT. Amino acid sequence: CVSSPAAGLLFF.

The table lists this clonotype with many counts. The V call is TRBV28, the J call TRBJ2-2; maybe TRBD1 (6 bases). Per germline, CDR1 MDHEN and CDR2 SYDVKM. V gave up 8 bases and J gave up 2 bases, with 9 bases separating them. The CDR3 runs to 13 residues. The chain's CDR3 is CASPGHNTGELFF. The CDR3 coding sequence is TGTGCCAGCCCGGGACATAACACCGGGGAGCTGTTTTTT.

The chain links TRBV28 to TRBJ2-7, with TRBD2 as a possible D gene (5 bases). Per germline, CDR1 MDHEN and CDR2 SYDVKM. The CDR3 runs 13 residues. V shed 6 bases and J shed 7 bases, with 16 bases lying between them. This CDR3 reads CASSWTGWREQYF. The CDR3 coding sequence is TGTGCCAGCAGCTGGACGGGATGGAGGGAGCAGTACTTC.

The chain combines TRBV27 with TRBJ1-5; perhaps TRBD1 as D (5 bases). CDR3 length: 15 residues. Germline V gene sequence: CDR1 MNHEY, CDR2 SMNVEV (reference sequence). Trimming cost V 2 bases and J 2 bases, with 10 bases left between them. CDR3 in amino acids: CASSLESGGNQPQHF. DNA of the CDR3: TGTGCCAGCAGTTTAGAATCGGGGGGCAATCAGCCCCAGCATTTT.

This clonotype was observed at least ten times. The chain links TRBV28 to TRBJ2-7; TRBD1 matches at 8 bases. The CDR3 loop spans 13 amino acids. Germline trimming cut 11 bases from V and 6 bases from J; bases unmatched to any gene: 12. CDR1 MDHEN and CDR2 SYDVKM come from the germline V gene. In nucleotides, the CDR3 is TGTGCCGCCTTGGGTCAGGGGGCGACCGAGCAGTACTTC. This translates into CAALGQGATEQYF. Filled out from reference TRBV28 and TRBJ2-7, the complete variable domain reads DVKVTQSSRYLVKRTGEKVFLECVQDMDHENMFWYRQDPGLGLRLIYFSYDVKMKEKGDIPEGYSVSREKKERFSLILESASTNQTSMYLCAALGQGATEQYFGPGTRLTVT.

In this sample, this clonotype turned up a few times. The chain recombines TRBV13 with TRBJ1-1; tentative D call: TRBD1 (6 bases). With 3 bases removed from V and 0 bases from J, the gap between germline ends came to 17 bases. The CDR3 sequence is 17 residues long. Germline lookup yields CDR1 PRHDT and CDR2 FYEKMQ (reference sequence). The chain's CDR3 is CASSFFILTGLNTEAFF. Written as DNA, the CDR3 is TGTGCCAGCAGCTTCTTCATCCTGACAGGCCTGAACACTGAAGCTTTCTTT.

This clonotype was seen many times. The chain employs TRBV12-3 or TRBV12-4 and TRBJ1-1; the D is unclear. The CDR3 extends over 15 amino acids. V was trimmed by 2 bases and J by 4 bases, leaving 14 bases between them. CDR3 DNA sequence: TGTGCCAGCAGTTTAATTTCTGCAGGAGGCACTGAAGCTTTCTTT. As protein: CASSLISAGGTEAFF.

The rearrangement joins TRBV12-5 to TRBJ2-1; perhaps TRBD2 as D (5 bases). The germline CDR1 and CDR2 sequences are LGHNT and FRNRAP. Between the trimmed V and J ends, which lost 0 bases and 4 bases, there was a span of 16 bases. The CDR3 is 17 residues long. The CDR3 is CASGLVFAGRVYNEQFF. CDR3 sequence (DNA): TGTGCTAGTGGTTTGGTATTTGCGGGTCGGGTTTACAATGAGCAGTTCTTC.

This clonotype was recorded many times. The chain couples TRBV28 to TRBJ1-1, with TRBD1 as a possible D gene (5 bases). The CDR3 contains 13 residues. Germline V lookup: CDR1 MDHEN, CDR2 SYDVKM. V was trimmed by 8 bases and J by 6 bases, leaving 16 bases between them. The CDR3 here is CASYSLPGAEAFF. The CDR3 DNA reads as TGTGCCAGCTACAGTCTCCCGGGGGCTGAAGCTTTCTTT.

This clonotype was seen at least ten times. The CDR3 sequence is CAWVPQQGQETQYF. DNA for the CDR3: TGTGCCTGGGTACCGCAACAGGGGCAGGAGACCCAGTACTTC. The gene calls are TRBV30 and TRBJ2-5; 7 bases line up with TRBD1. V dropped 5 bases and J dropped 5; count of bases not matched to a gene: 11. The V gene's germline CDR1 is GTSNPN and CDR2 SVGIG (reference sequence). The CDR3 runs to 14 residues. Based on the CDR3 plus reference TRBV30 and TRBJ2-5, the full variable domain is SQTIHQWPATLVQPVGSPLSLECTVEGTSNPNLYWYRQAAGRGLQLLFYSVGIGQISSEVPQNLSASRPQDRQFILSSKKLLLSDSGFYLCAWVPQQGQETQYFGPGTRLLVL.

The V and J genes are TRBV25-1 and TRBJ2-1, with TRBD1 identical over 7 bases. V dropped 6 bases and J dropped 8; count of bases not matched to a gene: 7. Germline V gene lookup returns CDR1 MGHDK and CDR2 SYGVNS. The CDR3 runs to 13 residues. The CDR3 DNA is TGTGCCAGCAGGGCGACAGGGATCGATGAGCAGTTCTTC. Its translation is CASRATGIDEQFF. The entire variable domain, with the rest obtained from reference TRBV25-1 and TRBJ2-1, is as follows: EADIYQTPRYLVIGTGKKITLECSQTMGHDKMYWYQQDPGMELHLIHYSYGVNSTEKGDLSSESTVSRIRTEHFPLTLESARPSHTSQYLCASRATGIDEQFFGPGTRLTVL.

CDR3 bases: TGCAGCCCAGGGACTAGCGGGAGCCTGACCGAGCAGTACTTC. Translation: CSPGTSGSLTEQYF. J is TRBJ2-7 and V is TRBV29-1; TRBD2 matches 14 bases. With 8 bases clipped from V and 6 bases from J, the junction kept 9 bases outside the gene matches. Germline values: CDR1 SQVTM, CDR2 ANQGSEA. The length of the CDR3 is 14 residues.

The CDR3 DNA is TGCAGTGCCACAGACAGGGTGGCCACTGAAGCTTTCTTT. This sequence encodes CSATDRVATEAFF. This rearrangement joins TRBV20-1 to TRBJ1-1; 7 positions agree with TRBD1. Germline V lookup: CDR1 DFQATT, CDR2 SNEGSKA (reference sequence). The junction had 8 bases not matched to a gene; V was cut back by 6 bases and J by 4 bases. This CDR3 region has 13 residues.

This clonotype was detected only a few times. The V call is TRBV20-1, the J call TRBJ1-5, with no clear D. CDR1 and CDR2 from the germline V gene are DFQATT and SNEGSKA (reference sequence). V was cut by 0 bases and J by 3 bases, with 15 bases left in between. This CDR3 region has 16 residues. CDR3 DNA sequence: TGCAGTGCTAGAGACGTATGGACGGACGCCAATCAGCCCCAGCATTTT. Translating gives CSARDVWTDANQPQHF.

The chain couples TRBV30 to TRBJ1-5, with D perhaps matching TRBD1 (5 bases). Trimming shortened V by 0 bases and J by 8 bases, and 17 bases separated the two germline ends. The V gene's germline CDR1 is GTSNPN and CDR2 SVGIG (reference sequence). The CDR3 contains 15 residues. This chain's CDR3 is CAWSVDSPPTEPQHF. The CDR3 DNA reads TGTGCCTGGAGTGTTGACAGCCCCCCGACGGAGCCCCAGCATTTT.

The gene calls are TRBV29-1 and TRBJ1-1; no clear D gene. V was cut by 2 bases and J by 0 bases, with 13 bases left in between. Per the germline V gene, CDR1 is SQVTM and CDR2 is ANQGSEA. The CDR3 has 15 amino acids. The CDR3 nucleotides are TGCAGCGTTGAAATTGTGTGGGGTCTGAACACTGAAGCTTTCTTT. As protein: CSVEIVWGLNTEAFF. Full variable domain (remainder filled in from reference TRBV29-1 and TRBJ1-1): SAVISQKPSRDICQRGTSLTIQCQVDSQVTMMFWYRQQPGQSLTLIATANQGSEATYESGFVIDKFPISRPNLTFSTLTVSNMSPEDSSIYLCSVEIVWGLNTEAFFGQGTRLTVV.

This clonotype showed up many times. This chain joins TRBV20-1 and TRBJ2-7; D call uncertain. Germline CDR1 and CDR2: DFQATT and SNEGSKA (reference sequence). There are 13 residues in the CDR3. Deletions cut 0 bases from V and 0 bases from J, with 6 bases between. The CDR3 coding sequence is TGCAGTGCTAGAGATGGGGACTCCTACGAGCAGTACTTC. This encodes CSARDGDSYEQYF.

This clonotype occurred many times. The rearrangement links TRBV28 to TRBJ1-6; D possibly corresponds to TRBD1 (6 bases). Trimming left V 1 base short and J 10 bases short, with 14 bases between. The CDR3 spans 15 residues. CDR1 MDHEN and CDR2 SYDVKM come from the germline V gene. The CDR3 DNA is TGTGCCAGCAGTTTATACAGGGAATTGGAATCACCCCTCCACTTT. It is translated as CASSLYRELESPLHF.

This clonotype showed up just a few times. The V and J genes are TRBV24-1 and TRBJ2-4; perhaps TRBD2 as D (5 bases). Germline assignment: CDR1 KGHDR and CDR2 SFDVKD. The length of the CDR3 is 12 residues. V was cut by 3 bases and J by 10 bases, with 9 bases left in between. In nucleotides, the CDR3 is TGTGCCACCAGTGATGATGGAGGAATTCAGTACTTC. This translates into CATSDDGGIQYF.